The rows below give T cell receptor beta chains drawn from one sample of a study of CD4+ T cells in melanoma. Libraries were prepared by immunoSEQ multiplex PCR; TCRdb keeps only in-frame clonotypes and omits some of them. This table has 110,000 to 150,000 clones, around 90% appearing once. These receptors came from a human donor with melanoma. The CDR3 runs from the conserved cysteine through the conserved F or W. A D gene is named only where the DNA matches it firmly. The size field is filled for only some rows; it gives once, few, many or a size class.

j_call d_call v_call clone_size cdr3_aa cdr3_nt
TRBJ2-7 . TRBV5-6 . CASSHLEGHEQYF TGTGCCAGCAGCCACCTGGAGGGCCACGAGCAGTACTTC
TRBJ2-1 TRBD2 TRBV5-4 . CASSLGSAGGYNEQFF TGTGCCAGCAGCTTGGGTAGTGCGGGGGGTTACAATGAGCAGTTCTTC
TRBJ2-7 . TRBV5-1 . CASSLGAGVSYEQYF TGCGCCAGCAGCTTGGGGGCAGGGGTATCATACGAGCAGTACTTC
TRBJ2-3 . TRBV7-2 . CASSLGGSFATQYF TGTGCCAGCAGCTTAGGGGGTTCCTTCGCTACGCAGTATTTT
TRBJ2-3 . TRBV30 . CASQPSGTSTDTQYF TGTGCCTCCCAACCATCCGGGACATCCACAGATACGCAGTATTTT
TRBJ1-2 TRBD1 TRBV10-3 few CAISESAGGDYGYTF TGTGCCATCAGTGAGTCGGCAGGGGGGGACTATGGCTACACCTTC
TRBJ2-3 . TRBV5-1 . CASSLGGSGSTDTQYF TGCGCCAGCAGCTTGGGCGGTAGCGGTAGCACAGATACGCAGTATTTT
TRBJ1-1 . TRBV5-1 once CASSLRMAGAEAFF TGCGCCAGCAGCTTGAGGATGGCGGGCGCTGAAGCTTTCTTT
TRBJ1-2 . TRBV6-1 few CASSVHRDGYTF TGTGCCAGCAGTGTCCACAGGGACGGCTACACCTTC
TRBJ2-5 . TRBV11-2 . CASSLGIGGLYQETQYF TGTGCCAGCAGCTTGGGGATAGGAGGCTTATACCAAGAGACCCAGTACTTC
TRBJ1-3 . TRBV4-1 . CASSQGGGFYPNTIYF TGCGCCAGCAGCCAAGGGGGAGGGTTTTACCCAAACACCATATATTTT
TRBJ1-2 . TRBV7-3 . CASSLTRQSGYTF TGTGCCAGCAGCTTAACTCGACAGAGCGGCTACACCTTC
TRBJ1-1 . TRBV30 . CAWSVLEDPGEAFF TGTGCCTGGAGTGTACTTGAGGACCCGGGCGAAGCTTTCTTT
TRBJ1-5 TRBD1 TRBV4-1 . CASSQALRAGGSSRGQPQHF TGCGCCAGCAGCCAAGCGCTGCGGGCAGGGGGCTCATCGAGGGGTCAGCCCCAGCATTTT
TRBJ2-6 . TRBV2 . CASSADNSGANVLTF TGTGCCAGCAGTGCGGACAACTCTGGGGCCAACGTCCTGACTTTC
TRBJ1-5 . TRBV7-9 . CASSPGTADSQPQHF TGTGCCAGCAGCCCCGGGACCGCTGACTCTCAACCCCAGCATTTT
TRBJ2-5 . TRBV6-1 . CASTHSRETQYF TGTGCCAGCACCCATTCAAGGGAGACCCAGTACTTC
TRBJ1-3 . TRBV11-2 . CASSLGGAGNTIYF TGTGCCAGCAGCTTAGGAGGTGCTGGAAACACCATATATTTT
TRBJ2-5 TRBD2 TRBV9 . CASYSGGTSDRGTQYF TGTGCCAGCTATTCAGGGGGGACTAGCGATCGCGGGACCCAGTACTTC
TRBJ1-1 TRBD1 TRBV5-6 . CASTLRDRVNTEAFF TGTGCCAGCACCCTGAGAGACAGGGTGAACACTGAAGCTTTCTTT
TRBJ2-7 TRBD2 TRBV25-1 . CASSGLGGIVYEQYF TGTGCCAGCAGTGGGCTGGGGGGGATTGTCTACGAGCAGTACTTC
TRBJ1-2 TRBD1 TRBV5-1 . CASSEYPGQGYYGYTF TGCGCCAGCAGCGAATACCCGGGACAGGGGTACTATGGCTACACCTTC
TRBJ1-2 . TRBV19 . CASSINRQAGYTF TGTGCCAGTAGTATAAATCGACAGGCTGGCTACACCTTC